Listed here is a single T cell receptor (beta chain). The germline V gene encodes CDR1 MNHNY and CDR2 SVGAGI (reference sequence). The CDR3 extends over 16 amino acids. The ends were cut back, 6 bases at V and 0 bases at J, with 17 bases in the middle. This sample was included in a study of T cell changes during pregnancy in multiple sclerosis. The table came from immunoSEQ multiplex PCR; TCRdb's copy has only in-frame clones and leaves some out. The sample consists of under 110,000 clones, about 90% of them appearing once. Sequenced material: peripheral blood, taken before pregnancy. This sequence was found in a female donor with multiple sclerosis, enrolled in a pregnancy study. The chain recombines TRBV6-6 with TRBJ1-2, with D possibly matching TRBD1 (5 bases). The CDR3 sequence: CASSLDTGPPNYGYTF. The CDR3 coding sequence is TGTGCCAGCAGCCTAGACACAGGTCCACCTAACTATGGCTACACCTTC.